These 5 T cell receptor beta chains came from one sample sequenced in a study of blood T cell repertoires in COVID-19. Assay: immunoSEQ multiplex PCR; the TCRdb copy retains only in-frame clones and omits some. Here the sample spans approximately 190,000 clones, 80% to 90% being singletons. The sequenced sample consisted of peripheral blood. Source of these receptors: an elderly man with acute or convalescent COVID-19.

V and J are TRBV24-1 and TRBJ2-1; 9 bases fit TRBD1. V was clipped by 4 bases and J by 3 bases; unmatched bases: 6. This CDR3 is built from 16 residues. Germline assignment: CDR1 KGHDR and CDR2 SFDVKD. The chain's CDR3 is CATSDPGTGLYNEQFF. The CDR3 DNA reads TGTGCCACCAGTGACCCCGGGACAGGGCTCTACAATGAGCAGTTCTTC.

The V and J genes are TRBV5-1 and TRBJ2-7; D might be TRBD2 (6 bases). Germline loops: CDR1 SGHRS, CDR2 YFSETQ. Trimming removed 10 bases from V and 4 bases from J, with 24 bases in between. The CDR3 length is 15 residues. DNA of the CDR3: TGCGCCGAAGAGAAGGGACTCCTTCTCCGATACGAGCAGTACGTC. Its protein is CAEEKGLLLRYEQYV.

The CDR3 bases are TGTGCCACCAGTGATTCCGGGACACCACAAGAGACCCAGTACTTC. It yields the protein CATSDSGTPQETQYF. The rearrangement uses TRBV24-1 and TRBJ2-5, with D possibly matching TRBD1 (6 bases). V dropped 2 bases and J dropped 2 bases, with 11 bases sitting between them. The CDR3 extends over 15 amino acids. Germline CDR1 KGHDR, CDR2 SFDVKD.

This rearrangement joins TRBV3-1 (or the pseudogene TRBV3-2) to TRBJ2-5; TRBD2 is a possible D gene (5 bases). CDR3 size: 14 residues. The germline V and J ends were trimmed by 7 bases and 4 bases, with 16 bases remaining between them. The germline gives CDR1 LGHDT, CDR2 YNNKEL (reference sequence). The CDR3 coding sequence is TGTGCCAGCACTAGAGGGCGGGTCGGAGAGACCCAGTACTTC. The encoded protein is CASTRGRVGETQYF.

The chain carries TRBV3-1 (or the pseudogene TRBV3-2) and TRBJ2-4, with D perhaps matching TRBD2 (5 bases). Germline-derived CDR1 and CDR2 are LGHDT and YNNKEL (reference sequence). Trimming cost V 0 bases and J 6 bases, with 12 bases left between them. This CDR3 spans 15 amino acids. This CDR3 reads CASSQDLRLSNIQYF. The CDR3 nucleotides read TGTGCCAGCAGCCAAGATCTAAGACTATCAAACATTCAGTACTTC.